This T cell receptor beta chain was recorded in a study of T-cell memory formation after mild COVID-19 (dated by TCRdb to the early 2020s). For the wider study: TCR sequence clusters from the two donors were found to be largely donor specific. The cohort was made up of two young adult volunteers, one female and one male, who were previously healthy. In two donors, T-cell clones that expanded and contracted after mild COVID-19 were tracked by sequencing TCRalpha and TCRbeta repertoires over time. What the research found in general, with its limitations: Only two mild cases were covered by the study, and larger cohorts that include severe cases with pre-infection samples were considered necessary. Balanced CD4/CD8 phenotypes were observed for clones contracting from day 15 to 85, whereas a bias towards CD4+ was observed for a second wave of clones expanding from day 15 to 37. Contracting CD4+ clones were found mainly in CM and EM memory subsets, while CD8+ clones were enriched in EMRA. Whether the second-wave clones peaking on day 37 were SARS-CoV-2 specific was not confirmed. Some responding clones were detected in pre-infection memory, suggesting pre-existing cross-reactive memory T cells joined the SARS-CoV-2 response.

Ficoll-Paque density gradient centrifugation was used to isolate PBMCs. With regard to this clonotype: What antigen it recognizes has not been identified. The record has no base qualities; no much larger clone is one base away.

Sequencing was carried out with an Illumina NovaSeq 6000. cDNA libraries for TCRalpha and TCRbeta were prepared by 5'RACE using constant-segment primers, with sample barcodes and unique molecular identifiers added. Trizol reagent was used to extract RNA from every sample. Library amplification was performed in two PCR steps, and a second sample barcode and Illumina TruSeq adapters were introduced in the second step. The libraries were sequenced on an Illumina NovaSeq using 2 x 150 bp paired-end reads. On the authors' methods: Reads were demultiplexed and collapsed into UMI-guided consensus sequences with migec v1.2.7. With mixcr v2.1.11, UMI consensuses were aligned to TRA and TRB V and J templates and assembled into clonotypes. Clonotypes were classified as expanded or contracted when called significant by both edgeR and NoisET, with noise models trained on biological replicates. For edgeR calls, a false discovery rate-adjusted p below 0.01 and a log2 fold-change threshold of 1 were applied. As an exploratory analysis of dynamics, max-normalized trajectories of the 1000 most abundant clonotypes were examined by PCA with hierarchical clustering. The CD4 or CD8 phenotype of responding clones was assigned using the separately sequenced CD4+ and CD8+ repertoires. TCRdb reran the public reads through fastp at Q25 and MiXCR, keeping productive beta chains. Entries are consolidated by CDR3 protein sequence, retaining the most common genes and DNA. TCRdb's processing, not the authors' own work, is the source of the V and J calls. The sample table contains under 400,000 distinct CDR3 sequences; only one count was recorded for approximately 27% of them. The top ten clones comprise about 13% of the sample.

Relative to germline, V is 1 base shorter and J is 5 bases shorter, with 13 bases between their ends. CDR1 and CDR2 (LNHDA, SQIVND) derive from the germline V gene (reference sequence). From cysteine to phenylalanine, the CDR3 is 15 amino acids long. The read is trimmed to its CDR3 DNA, 45 bases read in frame from base 1. Recombination connected TRBV19 to TRBJ2-3; possibly the D gene is TRBD2, per 5 matching bases. The specimen was PBMCs or a T cell subset sorted from them (not recorded which). This TCR was recovered from an adult woman who had mild COVID-19 (a few samples of this study predate the infection). The sample titles of this study are shuffled in the database, so cell type and time point are left out; the donor was told from shared clones. The encoded CDR3 is CASSIGRTAIDTQYF. The DNA sequence is TGTGCCAGTAGTATAGGGAGGACTGCTATAGATACGCAGTATTTT.